This T cell receptor (beta chain) was profiled in a study of cytomegalovirus exposure and HLA in healthy donors. Across the whole study: In a previous analysis, more than 90 million unique TCR beta sequences were found from some 200 million T cells. General observations from the study: Testing in vitro showed a few CMV-associated chains specific for CMV antigens.

Germline CDR1 SEHNR, CDR2 FQNEAQ (reference sequence). The length of the CDR3 is 11 residues. Trimming left V 5 bases short and J 12 bases short, with 14 bases between. Details on this clone: Antigen specificity is unknown.

The study ran its PCR with 60 Vbeta and 13 Jbeta primers. Only in-frame clones appear in the TCRdb table, and some are missing; sequencing was by immunoSEQ multiplex PCR. The table shows about 160,000 clones, with roughly 79% occurring only once. The receptor comes from a woman aged 45-60 years in good health and CMV-seropositive. The chain has TRBV7-9 and TRBJ2-7; the D gene is possibly TRBD2 (6 bases). The sequenced material came from PBMCs. CDR3 bases: TGTGCCAGCAGCCCTGGGGGACTGTCGTACTTC. Its protein product is CASSPGGLSYF. The entire variable domain, with the rest obtained from reference TRBV7-9 and TRBJ2-7, is as follows: DTGVSQNPRHKITKRGQNVTFRCDPISEHNRLYWYRQTLGQGPEFLTYFQNEAQLEKSRLLSDRFSAERPKGSFSTLEIQRTEQGDSAMYLCASSPGGLSYFGPGTRLTVT.